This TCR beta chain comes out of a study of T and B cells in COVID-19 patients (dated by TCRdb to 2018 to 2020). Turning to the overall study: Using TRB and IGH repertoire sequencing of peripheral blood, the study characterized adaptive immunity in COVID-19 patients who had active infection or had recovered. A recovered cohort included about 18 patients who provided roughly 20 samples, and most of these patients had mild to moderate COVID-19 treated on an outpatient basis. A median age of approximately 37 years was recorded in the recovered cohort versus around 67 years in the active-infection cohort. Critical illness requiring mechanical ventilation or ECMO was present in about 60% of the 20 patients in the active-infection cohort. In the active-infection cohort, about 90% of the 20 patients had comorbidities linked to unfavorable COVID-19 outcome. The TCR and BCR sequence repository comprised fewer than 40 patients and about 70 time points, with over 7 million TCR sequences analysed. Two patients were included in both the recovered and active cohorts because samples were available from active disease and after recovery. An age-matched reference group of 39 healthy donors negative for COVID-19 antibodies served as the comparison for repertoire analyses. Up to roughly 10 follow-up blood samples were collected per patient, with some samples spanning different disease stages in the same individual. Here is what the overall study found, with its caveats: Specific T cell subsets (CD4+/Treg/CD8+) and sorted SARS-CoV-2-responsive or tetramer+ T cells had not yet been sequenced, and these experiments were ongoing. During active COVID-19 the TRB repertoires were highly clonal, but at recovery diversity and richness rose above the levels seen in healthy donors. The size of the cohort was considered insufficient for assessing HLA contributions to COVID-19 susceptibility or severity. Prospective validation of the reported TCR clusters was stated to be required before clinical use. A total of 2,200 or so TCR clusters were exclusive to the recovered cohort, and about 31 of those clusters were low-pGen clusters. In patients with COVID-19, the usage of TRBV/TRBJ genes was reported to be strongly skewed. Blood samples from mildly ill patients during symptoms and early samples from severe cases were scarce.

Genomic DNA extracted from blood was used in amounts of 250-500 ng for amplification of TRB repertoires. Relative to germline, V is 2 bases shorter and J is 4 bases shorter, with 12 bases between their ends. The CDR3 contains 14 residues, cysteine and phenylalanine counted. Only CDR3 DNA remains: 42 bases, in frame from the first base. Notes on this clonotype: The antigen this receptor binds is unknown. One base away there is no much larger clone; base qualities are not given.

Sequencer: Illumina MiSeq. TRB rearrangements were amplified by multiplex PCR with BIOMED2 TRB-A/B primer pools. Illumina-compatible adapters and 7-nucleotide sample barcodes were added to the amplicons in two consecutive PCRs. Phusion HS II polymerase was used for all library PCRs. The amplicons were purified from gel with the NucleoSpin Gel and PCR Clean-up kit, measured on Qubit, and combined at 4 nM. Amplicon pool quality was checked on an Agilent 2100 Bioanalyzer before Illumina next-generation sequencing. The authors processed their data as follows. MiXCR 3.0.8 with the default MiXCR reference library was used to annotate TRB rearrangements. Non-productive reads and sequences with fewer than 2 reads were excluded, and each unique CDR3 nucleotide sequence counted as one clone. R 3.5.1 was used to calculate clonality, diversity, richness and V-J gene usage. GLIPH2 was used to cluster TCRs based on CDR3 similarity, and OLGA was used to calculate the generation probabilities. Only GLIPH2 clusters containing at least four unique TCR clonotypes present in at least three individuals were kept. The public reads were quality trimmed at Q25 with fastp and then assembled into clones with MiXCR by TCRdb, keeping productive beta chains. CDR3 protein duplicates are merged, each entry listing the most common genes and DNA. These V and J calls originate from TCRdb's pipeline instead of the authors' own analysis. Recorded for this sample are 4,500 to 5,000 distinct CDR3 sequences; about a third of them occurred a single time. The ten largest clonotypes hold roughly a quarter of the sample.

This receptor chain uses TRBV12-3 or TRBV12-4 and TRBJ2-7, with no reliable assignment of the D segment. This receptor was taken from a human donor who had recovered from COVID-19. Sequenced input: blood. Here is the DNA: TGTGCCAGCAGTTTAACCCTCAAACTATACGAGCAGTACTTC. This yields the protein CASSLTLKLYEQYF.